This T cell receptor beta chain was sequenced in a study of blood T cell repertoires in COVID-19. This CDR3 region has 15 residues. Trimming removed 6 bases from V and 4 bases from J; junction bases left unmatched: 9. Germline CDR1 is SGHTA and CDR2 is FQGNSA. Clones were read by immunoSEQ multiplex PCR, and TCRdb kept only the in-frame ones, dropping some. This table holds 250,000 to 300,000 clones, roughly 87% found once. The receptor's source is a woman aged 50 to 60 who had recovered from COVID-19. The chain combines TRBV7-2 with TRBJ2-3; 8 nucleotides align to TRBD1. Specimen: peripheral blood. As DNA, the CDR3 is TGTGCCAGCAGTTTCCTCCAGGGGGCGGCAGATACGCAGTATTTT. Translation: CASSFLQGAADTQYF.